This T cell receptor beta chain was obtained from a study of shared clonotypes between healthy human individuals. Sequencing used immunoSEQ multiplex PCR; TCRdb keeps in-frame clones, though not all of them. The sample lists some 1 million clones, approximately 72% seen once, with approximately 1.3% in the top ten. Findings and caveats of the study: Few donors restricted represented genetic and exposure-history diversity.

In regard to this clone: Its target is not known.

This CDR3 is built from 12 residues. Germline V gene sequence: CDR1 MNHNS, CDR2 SASEGT. The V and J ends lost 6 bases and 7 bases respectively, with 12 bases between them. J is TRBJ1-1 and V is TRBV6-1, with D maybe TRBD1 (5 bases). Sequencing used memory CD4+ T cells sorted from blood. The sample's subset: CD45RA-negative fraction. The sequence was obtained from a man aged 18 to 29 in good health. CDR3 sequence (DNA): TGTGCCAGCAGATCGGACGGGGGTGAAGCTTTCTTT. Residues: CASRSDGGEAFF.